This T cell receptor (beta chain) was identified in a study of cytomegalovirus exposure and HLA in healthy donors. Findings and limits, study-wide: The study dropped some indistinguishable V segments, TRBV6-2 and TRBV6-3 among them. Clonal expansion, a later analysis showed, was greater in HLA-associated TCR beta chains than in equally common others. Several of the most significant clusters appeared linked to common viral pathogens, based on a later analysis.

PCR used 60 Vbeta primers and 13 Jbeta primers. Generated by immunoSEQ multiplex PCR, the TCRdb table keeps only in-frame clones and is missing some. The sample lists 100,000 to 150,000 clones, over 60% occurring once. With regard to this clone: Its antigen is unidentified.

The V gene lost 1 base and the J gene lost 0 bases, with 11 bases spanning the gap. The CDR3 contains 16 residues. The V gene's germline CDR1 is SGHDN and CDR2 FVKESK. These donors, healthy bone marrow donors, were studied. The chain couples TRBV14 to TRBJ2-3; D remains unclear. The receptor was derived from a man aged 50 or older in good health and CMV-seronegative. Sequencing was carried out using PBMCs. The CDR3 is CASSQGLRSSTDTQYF. Written as DNA, the CDR3 is TGTGCCAGCAGCCAAGGGCTCAGATCGAGCACAGATACGCAGTATTTT.